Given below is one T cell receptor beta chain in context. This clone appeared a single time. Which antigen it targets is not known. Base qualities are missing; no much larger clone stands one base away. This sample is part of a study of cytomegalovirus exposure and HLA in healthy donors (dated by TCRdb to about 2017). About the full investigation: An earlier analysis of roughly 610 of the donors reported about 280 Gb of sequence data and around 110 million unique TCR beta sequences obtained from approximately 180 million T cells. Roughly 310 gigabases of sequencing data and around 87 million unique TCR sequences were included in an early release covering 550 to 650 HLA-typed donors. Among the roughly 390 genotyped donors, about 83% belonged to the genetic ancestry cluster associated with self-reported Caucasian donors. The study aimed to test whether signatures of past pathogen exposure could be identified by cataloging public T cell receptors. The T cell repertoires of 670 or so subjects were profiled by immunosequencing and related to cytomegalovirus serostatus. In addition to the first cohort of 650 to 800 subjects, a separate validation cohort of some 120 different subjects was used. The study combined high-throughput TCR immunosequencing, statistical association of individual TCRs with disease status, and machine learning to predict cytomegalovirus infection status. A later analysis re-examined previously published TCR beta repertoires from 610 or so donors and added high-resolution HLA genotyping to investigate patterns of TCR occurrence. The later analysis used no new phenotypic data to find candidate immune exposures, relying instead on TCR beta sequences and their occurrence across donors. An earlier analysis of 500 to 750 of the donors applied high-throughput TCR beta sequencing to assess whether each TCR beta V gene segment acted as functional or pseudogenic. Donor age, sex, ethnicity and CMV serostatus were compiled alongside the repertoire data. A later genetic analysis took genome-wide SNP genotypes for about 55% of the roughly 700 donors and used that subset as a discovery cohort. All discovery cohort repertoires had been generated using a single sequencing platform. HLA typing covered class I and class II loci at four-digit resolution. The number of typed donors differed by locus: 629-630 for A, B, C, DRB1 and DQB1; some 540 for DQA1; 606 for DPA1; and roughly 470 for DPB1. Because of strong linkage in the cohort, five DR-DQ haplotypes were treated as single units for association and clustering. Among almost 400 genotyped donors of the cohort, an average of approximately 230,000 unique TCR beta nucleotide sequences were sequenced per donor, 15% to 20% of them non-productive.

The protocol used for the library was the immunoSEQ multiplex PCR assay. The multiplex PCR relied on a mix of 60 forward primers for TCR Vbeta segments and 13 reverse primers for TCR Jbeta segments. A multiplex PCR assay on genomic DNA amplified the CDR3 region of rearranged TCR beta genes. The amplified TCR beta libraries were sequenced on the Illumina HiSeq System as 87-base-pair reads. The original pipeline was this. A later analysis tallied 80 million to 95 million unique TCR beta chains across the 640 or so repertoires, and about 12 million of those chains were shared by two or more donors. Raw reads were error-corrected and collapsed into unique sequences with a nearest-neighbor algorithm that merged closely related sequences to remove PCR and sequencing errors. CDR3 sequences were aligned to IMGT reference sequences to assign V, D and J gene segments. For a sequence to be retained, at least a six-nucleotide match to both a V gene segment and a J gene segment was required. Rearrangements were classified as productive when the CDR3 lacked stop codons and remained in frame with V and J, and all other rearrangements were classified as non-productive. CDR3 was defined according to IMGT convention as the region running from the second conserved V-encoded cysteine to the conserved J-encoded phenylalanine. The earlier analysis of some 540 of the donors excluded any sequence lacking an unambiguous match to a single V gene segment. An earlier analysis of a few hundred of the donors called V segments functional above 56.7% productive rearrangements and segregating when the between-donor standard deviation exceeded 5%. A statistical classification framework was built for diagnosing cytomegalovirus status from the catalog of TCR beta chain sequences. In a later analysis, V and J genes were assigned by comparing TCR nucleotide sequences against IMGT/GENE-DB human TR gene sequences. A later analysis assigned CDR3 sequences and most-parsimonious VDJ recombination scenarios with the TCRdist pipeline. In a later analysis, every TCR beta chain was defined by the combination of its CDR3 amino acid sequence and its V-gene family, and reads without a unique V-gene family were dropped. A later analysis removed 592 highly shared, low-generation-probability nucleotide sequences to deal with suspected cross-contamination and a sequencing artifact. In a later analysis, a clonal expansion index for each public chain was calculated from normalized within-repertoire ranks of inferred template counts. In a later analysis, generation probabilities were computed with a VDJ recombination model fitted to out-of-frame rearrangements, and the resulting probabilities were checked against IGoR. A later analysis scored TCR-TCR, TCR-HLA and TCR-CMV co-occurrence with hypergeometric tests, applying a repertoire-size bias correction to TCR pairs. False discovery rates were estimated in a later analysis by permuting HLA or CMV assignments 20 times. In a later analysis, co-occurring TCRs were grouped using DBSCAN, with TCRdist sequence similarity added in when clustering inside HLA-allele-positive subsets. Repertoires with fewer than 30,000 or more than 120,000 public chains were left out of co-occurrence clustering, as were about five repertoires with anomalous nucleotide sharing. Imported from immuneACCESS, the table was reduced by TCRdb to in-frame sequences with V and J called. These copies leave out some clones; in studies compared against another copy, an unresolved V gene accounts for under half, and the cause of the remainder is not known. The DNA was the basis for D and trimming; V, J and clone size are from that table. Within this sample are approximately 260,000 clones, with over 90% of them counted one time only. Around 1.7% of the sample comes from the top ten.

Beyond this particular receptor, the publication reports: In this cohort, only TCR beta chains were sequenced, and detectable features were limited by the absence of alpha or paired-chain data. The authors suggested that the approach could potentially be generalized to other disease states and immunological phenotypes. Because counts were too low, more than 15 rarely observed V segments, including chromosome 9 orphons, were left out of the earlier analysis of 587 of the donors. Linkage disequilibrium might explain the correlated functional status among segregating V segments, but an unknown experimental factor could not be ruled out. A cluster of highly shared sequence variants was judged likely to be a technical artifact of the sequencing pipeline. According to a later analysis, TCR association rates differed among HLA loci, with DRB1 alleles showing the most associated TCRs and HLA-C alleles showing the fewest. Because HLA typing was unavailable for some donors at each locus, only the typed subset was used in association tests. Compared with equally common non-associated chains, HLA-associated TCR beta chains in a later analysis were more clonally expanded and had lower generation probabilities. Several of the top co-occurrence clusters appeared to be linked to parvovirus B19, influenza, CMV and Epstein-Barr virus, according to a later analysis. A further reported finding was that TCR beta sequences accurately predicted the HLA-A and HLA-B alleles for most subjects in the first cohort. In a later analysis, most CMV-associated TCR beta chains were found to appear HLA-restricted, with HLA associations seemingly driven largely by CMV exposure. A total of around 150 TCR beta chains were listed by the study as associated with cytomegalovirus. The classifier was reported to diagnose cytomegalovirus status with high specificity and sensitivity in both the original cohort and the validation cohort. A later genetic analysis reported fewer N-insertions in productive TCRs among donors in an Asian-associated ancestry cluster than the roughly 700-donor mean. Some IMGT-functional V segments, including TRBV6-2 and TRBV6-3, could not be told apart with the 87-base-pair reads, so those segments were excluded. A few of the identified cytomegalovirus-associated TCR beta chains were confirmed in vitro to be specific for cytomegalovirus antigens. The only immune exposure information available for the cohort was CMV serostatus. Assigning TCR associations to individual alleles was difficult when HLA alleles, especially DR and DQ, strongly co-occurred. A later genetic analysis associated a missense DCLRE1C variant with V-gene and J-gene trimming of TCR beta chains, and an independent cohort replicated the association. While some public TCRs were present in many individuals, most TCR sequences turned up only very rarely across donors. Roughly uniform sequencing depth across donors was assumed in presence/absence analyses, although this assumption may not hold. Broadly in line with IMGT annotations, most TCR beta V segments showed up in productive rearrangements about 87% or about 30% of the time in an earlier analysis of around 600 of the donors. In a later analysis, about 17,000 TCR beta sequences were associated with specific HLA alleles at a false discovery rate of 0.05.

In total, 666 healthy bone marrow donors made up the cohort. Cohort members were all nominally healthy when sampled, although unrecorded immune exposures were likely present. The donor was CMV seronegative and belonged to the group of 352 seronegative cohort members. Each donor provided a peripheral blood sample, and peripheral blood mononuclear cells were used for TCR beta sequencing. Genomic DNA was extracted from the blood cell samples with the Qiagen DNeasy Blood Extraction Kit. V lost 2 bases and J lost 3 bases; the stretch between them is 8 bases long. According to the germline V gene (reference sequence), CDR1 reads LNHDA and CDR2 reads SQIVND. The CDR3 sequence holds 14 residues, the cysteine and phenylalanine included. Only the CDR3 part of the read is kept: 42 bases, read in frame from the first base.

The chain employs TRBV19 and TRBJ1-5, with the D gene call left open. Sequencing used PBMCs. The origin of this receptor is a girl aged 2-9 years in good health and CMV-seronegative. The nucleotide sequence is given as TGTGCCAGTAGTATACTCAGATTCAATCAGCCCCAGCATTTT. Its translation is CASSILRFNQPQHF.